A single sample gave rise to the 26 T cell receptor beta chains below, sequenced in a study of blood T cell repertoires in COVID-19. Clones were read by immunoSEQ multiplex PCR, and TCRdb kept only the in-frame ones, dropping some. Found here are approximately 140,000 clones, 80% to 90% of them singletons; the top ten hold more than 3%. Specimen: peripheral blood. The source of these receptors is a man between 65 and 85 years old with acute or convalescent COVID-19.

The V and J genes are TRBV29-1 and TRBJ2-1; unclear D gene. Trimming removed 8 bases from V and 7 bases from J, with 12 bases in between. Germline CDR1 and CDR2: SQVTM and ANQGSEA. This CDR3 region has 11 residues. The CDR3 coding sequence is TGCAGCACCTCCTATCCTAATGAGCAGTTCTTC. As protein: CSTSYPNEQFF.

The rearrangement uses TRBV12-3 or TRBV12-4 and TRBJ1-1; no clear D gene. The CDR3 totals 11 residues. The V gene lost 2 bases and the J gene lost 10 bases, with 8 bases spanning the gap. The CDR3 DNA follows: TGTGCCAGCAGTTTACTAATCCCAGCTTTCTTT. Residues: CASSLLIPAFF.

In its sample, this clone was seen a few times. CDR3 nucleotide sequence: TGTGCCAGCAGCCGCGCACAGGGTTCACCCCTCCACTTT. Amino acids: CASSRAQGSPLHF. The J gene is TRBJ1-6, the V gene TRBV6-2 or TRBV6-3; maybe TRBD1 (6 bases). Trimming took off 6 bases at V and 9 bases at J, with 12 bases between the two ends. Germline values: CDR1 MNHEY, CDR2 SVGEGT. The CDR3 spans 13 residues.

The chain joins TRBV6-6 to TRBJ2-7; a possible D gene is TRBD2 (6 bases). The germline V gene has CDR1 MNHNY and CDR2 SVGAGI (reference sequence). The CDR3 totals 13 residues. Trimming stripped 7 bases from V and 4 bases from J, with 14 bases between. CDR3 DNA sequence: TGTGCCAGCACTGGGCTAGCGTTGTACGAGCAGTACTTC. Protein product: CASTGLALYEQYF.

In nucleotides, the CDR3 is TGTGCCAGCAGTAAGACTAGCGGGAGGGCTATAGATACGCAGTATTTT. Protein: CASSKTSGRAIDTQYF. The V call is TRBV6-2 or TRBV6-3, the J call TRBJ2-3; 14 nucleotides align to TRBD2. The length of the CDR3 is 16 residues. With V trimmed by 5 bases and J by 5 bases, 6 bases remained unmatched. Germline CDR1 reads MNHEY; CDR2 reads SVGEGT.

In this sample, this clone turned up a few times. The chain links TRBV7-3 to TRBJ1-1; D is ambiguous. The length of the CDR3 is 15 residues. Trimming shortened V by 5 bases and J by 0 bases, and 13 bases separated the two germline ends. Germline V gene lookup returns CDR1 SGHTA and CDR2 FQGTGA. The CDR3 reads CASSPQGGVNTEAFF. CDR3 nucleotides: TGTGCCAGCAGCCCCCAAGGCGGTGTGAACACTGAAGCTTTCTTT.

The chain has TRBV12-3 or TRBV12-4 and TRBJ2-1; D uncertain. The CDR3 sequence is 13 residues long. V shed 7 bases and J shed 0 bases, with 7 bases lying between them. CDR3 sequence reads: CASKESSYNEQFF. CDR3 coding DNA: TGTGCCAGCAAGGAGAGCTCCTACAATGAGCAGTTCTTC.

The chain recombines TRBV29-1 with TRBJ1-5; D is perhaps TRBD1 (6 bases). Deletions cut 4 bases from V and 8 bases from J, with 18 bases between. CDR1 is SQVTM, CDR2 ANQGSEA, per germline. This CDR3 comprises 14 residues. CDR3 coding DNA: TGCAGCGTTGCCCCGACAGGTCCTGGGGAGCCCCAGCATTTT. It yields the protein CSVAPTGPGEPQHF.

The chain carries TRBV7-9 and TRBJ2-7; 12 bases are a match to TRBD2. This CDR3 spans 15 amino acids. Germline V gene data show CDR1 as SEHNR and CDR2 as FQNEAQ (reference sequence). V lost 5 bases to trimming and J lost 3 bases; unmatched junction nucleotides: 5. CDR3 nucleotides: TGTGCCAGCAGCCAGACTAGCGGGAGTTTCTACGAGCAGTACTTC. Translation gives CASSQTSGSFYEQYF.

J is TRBJ1-2 and V is TRBV18; 9 bases align to TRBD1. V lost 3 bases to trimming and J lost 6 bases; unmatched junction nucleotides: 17. CDR3 length: 18 residues. Germline CDR1 is KGHSH and CDR2 is LQKENI. The CDR3 sequence: CASSPRNGGQGASHGYTF. CDR3 in DNA: TGTGCCAGCTCACCGAGAAATGGGGGACAGGGCGCCTCCCATGGCTACACCTTC.

The rearrangement links TRBV27 to TRBJ2-1; the match to TRBD1 covers 7 bases. Germline assignment: CDR1 MNHEY and CDR2 SMNVEV (reference sequence). CDR3 size: 14 residues. After removal of 3 bases from V and 9 bases from J, the junction contained 8 bases not matched to a gene. The CDR3: CASSFWDSSREQFF. The CDR3 DNA reads as TGTGCCAGCAGTTTCTGGGACAGTTCGCGTGAGCAGTTCTTC.

The rearrangement links TRBV7-2 to TRBJ2-7; D gene uncertain. The CDR3 consists of 13 residues. V lost 4 bases, J lost 6 bases, and 13 bases lay in between. Germline CDR1 SGHTA, CDR2 FQGNSA. For the CDR3, the DNA is TGTGCCAGCAGCTCCCGCGTATCGGGCGAGCAGTACTTC. Translating gives CASSSRVSGEQYF.

The chain employs TRBV24-1 and TRBJ2-3; 16 bases align to TRBD2. Trimming cost V 4 bases and J 5 bases; bases outside gene matches: 5. Germline assignment: CDR1 KGHDR and CDR2 SFDVKD. The CDR3 consists of 17 residues. CDR3 protein: CATSERGTSGRGDTQYF. As DNA, the CDR3 is TGTGCCACCAGTGAACGAGGGACTAGCGGGAGGGGAGATACGCAGTATTTT.

The chain uses TRBV7-2 and TRBJ1-5; 7 bases are a match to TRBD1. J lost 3 bases, V lost 5 bases, and 4 bases had no gene match. The CDR3 sequence is 14 residues long. From germline, CDR1 is SGHTA and CDR2 FQGNSA. CDR3 region: CASSTTGDNQPQHF. CDR3 bases: TGTGCCAGCAGCACTACAGGGGACAATCAGCCCCAGCATTTT.

This rearrangement joins TRBV19 to TRBJ1-5, with no clear D. V gave up 7 bases and J gave up 0 bases, with 4 bases separating them. There are 12 residues in the CDR3. Germline assignment: CDR1 LNHDA and CDR2 SQIVND (reference sequence). CDR3 in amino acids: CASKYSNQPQHF. The CDR3 DNA follows: TGTGCCAGTAAATATAGCAATCAGCCCCAGCATTTT.

The chain carries TRBV13 and TRBJ2-5, with TRBD1 matching over 7 bases. Germline CDR1 and CDR2: PRHDT and FYEKMQ (reference sequence). This CDR3 has 13 residues. V shed 5 bases, J shed 3 bases, and the junction held 3 bases outside the gene matches. The CDR3 sequence: CASSATGKETQYF. CDR3 nucleotide sequence: TGTGCCAGCAGCGCGACAGGGAAAGAGACCCAGTACTTC.

This chain uses TRBV24-1 with TRBJ2-2; 8 bases line up with TRBD2. This CDR3 comprises 16 residues. Germline lookup yields CDR1 KGHDR and CDR2 SFDVKD. For the CDR3, the DNA is TGTCCCCCCAGTGTAACGTCCGGGGGGGGGACCGGGGAGCTGTTTTTT. Amino acid sequence: CPPSVTSGGGTGELFF.

The V call is TRBV27, the J call TRBJ1-4; tentative D call: TRBD1 (6 bases). This CDR3 contains 14 residues. In germline, CDR1 is MNHEY, CDR2 SMNVEV (reference sequence). The ends were cut back, 6 bases at V and 8 bases at J, with 16 bases in the middle. The CDR3 DNA follows: TGTGCCAGCAGGTTCGCCGGGACAAAAGAAAAACTGTTTTTT. This sequence encodes CASRFAGTKEKLFF.

J is TRBJ1-1 and V is TRBV4-3; 8 bases align to TRBD1. Germline loops: CDR1 LGHNA, CDR2 YSLEER. V dropped 1 base and J dropped 9; count of bases not matched to a gene: 1. The CDR3 length is 12 residues. In DNA form, the CDR3 reads TGCGCCAGCAGCCAAGCAGGGGGCAAAGCTTTCTTT. Protein: CASSQAGGKAFF.

The rearrangement uses TRBV6-2 or TRBV6-3 and TRBJ1-1, with TRBD1 matching over 9 bases. V shed 6 bases and J 1 base; nucleotides not matched to a gene: 9. The germline CDR1 and CDR2 sequences are MNHEY and SVGEGT. The CDR3 runs 16 residues. The CDR3 region has the DNA TGTGCCAGCAGCCCTGCCCGGGGACAGGGGAACACTGAAGCTTTCTTT. The encoded protein is CASSPARGQGNTEAFF.

The chain is built from TRBV24-1 and TRBJ1-2, with 7 bases matching TRBD1. J was trimmed by 4 bases and V by 7 bases; bases with no gene match: 5. This CDR3 is built from 13 residues. The germline gives CDR1 KGHDR, CDR2 SFDVKD. In DNA, the CDR3 is TGTGCCACCAGGCAGACAGGGTCCTATGGCTACACCTTC. It encodes CATRQTGSYGYTF.

As DNA, the CDR3 is TGTGCCAGCAACCCGAGCGGGAGAGGGACCTACGAGCAGTACTTC. The encoded protein is CASNPSGRGTYEQYF. The chain is built from TRBV27 and TRBJ2-7, with 8 bases fitting TRBD2. With V trimmed by 7 bases and J by 2 bases, 10 bases remained unmatched. The CDR3 has 15 residues. The germline CDR1 and CDR2 sequences are MNHEY and SMNVEV (reference sequence).

This chain connects TRBV5-1 to TRBJ1-3; D might be TRBD1 (5 bases). The CDR3 runs to 17 residues. The germline CDR1 and CDR2 sequences are SGHRS and YFSETQ. V lost 0 bases, J lost 0 bases, and 13 bases lay in between. Here the CDR3 DNA reads TGCGCCAGCAGCTTGGGTGGGGCAGGGTCCTCTGGAAACACCATATATTTT. Amino acid sequence: CASSLGGAGSSGNTIYF. The complete variable domain, with remaining parts taken from reference TRBV5-1 and TRBJ1-3, reads KAGVTQTPRYLIKTRGQQVTLSCSPISGHRSVSWYQQTPGQGLQFLFEYFSETQRNKGNFPGRFSGRQFSNSRSEMNVSTLELGDSALYLCASSLGGAGSSGNTIYFGEGSWLTVV.

This clone appeared a single time. Here the CDR3 reads CASRRELAGSGANVLTF. The CDR3 DNA follows: TGTGCCAGCAGGCGGGAACTAGCGGGCTCTGGGGCCAACGTCCTGACTTTC. The chain carries TRBV28 and TRBJ2-6; 9 nucleotides agree with TRBD2. Germline CDR1 MDHEN, CDR2 SYDVKM. The CDR3 is 17 residues long. The V gene end was trimmed by 6 bases and the J gene end by 0 bases; junction bases not matched to a gene: 6.

The V call is TRBV10-3, the J call TRBJ1-5; D not certain. V was clipped by 0 bases and J by 2 bases, with 5 bases between them. Germline CDR1 and CDR2: ENHRY and SYGVKD. The CDR3 extends over 14 amino acids. The DNA of the CDR3 is TGTGCCATCAGTGAGTCGTCAGGCAATCAGCCCCAGCATTTT. Its translation is CAISESSGNQPQHF.

V usage is TRBV2 and J usage is TRBJ1-6; the D is unclear. CDR3 size: 15 residues. Germline V gene data show CDR1 as SNHLY and CDR2 as FYNNEI. Trimming pared 4 bases from V and 9 bases from J, leaving 16 bases between. CDR3 sequence: CASSAGERVRSPLHF. The CDR3 DNA follows: TGTGCCAGCAGTGCCGGGGAGAGGGTACGTTCACCCCTCCACTTT.